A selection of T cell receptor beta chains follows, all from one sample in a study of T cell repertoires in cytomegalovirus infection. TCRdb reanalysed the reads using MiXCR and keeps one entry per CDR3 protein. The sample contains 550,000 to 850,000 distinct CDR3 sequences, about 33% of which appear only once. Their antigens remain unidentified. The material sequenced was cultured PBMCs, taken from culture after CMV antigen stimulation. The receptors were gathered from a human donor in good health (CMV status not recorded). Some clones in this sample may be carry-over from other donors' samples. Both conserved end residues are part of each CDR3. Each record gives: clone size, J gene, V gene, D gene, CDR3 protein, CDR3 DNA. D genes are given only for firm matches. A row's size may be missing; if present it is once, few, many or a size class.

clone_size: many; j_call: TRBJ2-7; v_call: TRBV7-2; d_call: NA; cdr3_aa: CASSLKGLAYEQYF; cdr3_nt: TGTGCCAGCAGCTTAAAGGGACTGGCCTACGAGCAGTACTTC
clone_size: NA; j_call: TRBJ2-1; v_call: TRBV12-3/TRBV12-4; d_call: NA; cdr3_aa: CASNSGTDYNEQFF; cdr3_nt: TGTGCCAGCAACTCCGGGACGGATTACAATGAGCAGTTCTTC
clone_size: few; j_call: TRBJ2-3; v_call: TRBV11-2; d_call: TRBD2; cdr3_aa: CASSLASGGSDTQYF; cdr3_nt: TGTGCCAGCAGCTTGGCCAGCGGGGGTTCAGATACGCAGTATTTT
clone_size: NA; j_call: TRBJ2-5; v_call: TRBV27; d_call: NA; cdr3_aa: CASSSSNRRETQYF; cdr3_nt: TGTGCCAGCAGTTCCTCCAACCGGCGGGAGACCCAGTACTTC
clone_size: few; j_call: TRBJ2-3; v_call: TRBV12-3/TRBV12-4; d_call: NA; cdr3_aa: CASSLISVWAVSDTQYF; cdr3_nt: TGTGCCAGCAGTTTAATCTCTGTATGGGCAGTGTCGGATACGCAGTATTTT
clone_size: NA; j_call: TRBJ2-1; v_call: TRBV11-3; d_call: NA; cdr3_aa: CASSWGNNEQFF; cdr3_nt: TGTGCCAGCAGCTGGGGAAACAATGAGCAGTTCTTC
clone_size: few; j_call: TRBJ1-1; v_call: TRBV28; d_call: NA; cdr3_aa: CASSLESWDEAFF; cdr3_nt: TGTGCCAGCAGTTTAGAGAGCTGGGATGAAGCTTTCTTT
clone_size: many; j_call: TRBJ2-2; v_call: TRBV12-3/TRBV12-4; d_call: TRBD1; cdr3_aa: CASSPRTGTGELFF; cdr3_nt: TGTGCCAGCAGTCCACGGACAGGCACCGGGGAGCTGTTTTTT
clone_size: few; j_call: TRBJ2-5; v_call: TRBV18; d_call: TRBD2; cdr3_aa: CASSPIGLAGETQYF; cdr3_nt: TGTGCCAGCTCACCAATCGGACTAGCGGGCGAGACCCAGTACTTC
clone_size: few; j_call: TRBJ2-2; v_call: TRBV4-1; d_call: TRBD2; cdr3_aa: CASSQAVAGRRGELFF; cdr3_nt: TGCGCCAGCAGCCAAGCCGTAGCGGGGCGCCGGGGGGAGCTGTTTTTT
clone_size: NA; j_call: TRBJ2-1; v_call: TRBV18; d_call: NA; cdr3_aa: CASSPPDEAGGNEQFF; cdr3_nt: TGTGCCAGCTCCCCCCCGGATGAGGCCGGCGGCAATGAGCAGTTCTTC
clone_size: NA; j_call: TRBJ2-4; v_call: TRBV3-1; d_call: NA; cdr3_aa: CASSQDAWGTAAKNIQYF; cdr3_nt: TGTGCCAGCAGCCAAGATGCTTGGGGGACTGCAGCCAAAAACATTCAGTACTTC
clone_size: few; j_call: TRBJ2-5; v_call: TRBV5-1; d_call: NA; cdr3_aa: CASSRNPGRWAGETQYF; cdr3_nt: TGCGCCAGCAGTCGGAACCCCGGGAGATGGGCCGGGGAGACCCAGTACTTC
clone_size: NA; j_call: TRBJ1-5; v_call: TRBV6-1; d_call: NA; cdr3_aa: CASEEGSNQPQHF; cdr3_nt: TGTGCCAGCGAAGAAGGGAGCAATCAGCCCCAGCATTTT
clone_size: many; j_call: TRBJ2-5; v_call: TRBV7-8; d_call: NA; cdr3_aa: CASSHGRVQETQYF; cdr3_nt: TGTGCCAGCAGCCATGGCAGGGTGCAAGAGACCCAGTACTTC
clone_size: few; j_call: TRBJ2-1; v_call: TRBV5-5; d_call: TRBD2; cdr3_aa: CASSFSGGRNEQFF; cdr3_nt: TGTGCCAGCAGCTTTAGCGGGGGGAGAAATGAGCAGTTCTTC
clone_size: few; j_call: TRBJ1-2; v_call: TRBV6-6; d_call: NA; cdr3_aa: CASSYSIGGLKITF; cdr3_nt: TGTGCCAGCAGTTACTCGATCGGTGGTCTAAAAATCACCTTC
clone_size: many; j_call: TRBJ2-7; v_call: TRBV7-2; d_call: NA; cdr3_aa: CASSNGHPYEQYF; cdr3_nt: TGTGCCAGCAGCAACGGACATCCCTACGAGCAGTACTTC
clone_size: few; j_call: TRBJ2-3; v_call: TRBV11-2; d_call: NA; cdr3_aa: CASSLRFVRDTQYF; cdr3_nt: TGTGCCAGCAGCCTGAGGTTCGTACGGGATACGCAGTATTTT
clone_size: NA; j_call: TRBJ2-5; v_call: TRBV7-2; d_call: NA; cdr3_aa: CASSPMETQYF; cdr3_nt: TGTGCCAGCAGCCCCATGGAGACCCAGTACTTC
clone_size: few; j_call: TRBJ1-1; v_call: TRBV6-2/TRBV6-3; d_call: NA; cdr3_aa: CASSSSAPAFF; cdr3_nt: TGTGCCAGCAGTTCTTCTGCTCCAGCTTTCTTT
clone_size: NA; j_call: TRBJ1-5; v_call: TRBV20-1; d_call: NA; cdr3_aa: CSARDRRGREPQHF; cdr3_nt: TGCAGTGCTAGAGATCGTCGTGGTCGGGAGCCCCAGCATTTT
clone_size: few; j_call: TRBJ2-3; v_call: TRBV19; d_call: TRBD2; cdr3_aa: CASKALAGPTDTQYF; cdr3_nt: TGTGCCAGTAAAGCGTTAGCGGGGCCCACAGATACGCAGTATTTT
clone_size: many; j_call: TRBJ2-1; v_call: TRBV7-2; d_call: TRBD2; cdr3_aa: CASSELAGGPNEQFF; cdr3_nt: TGTGCCAGCAGCGAACTAGCGGGGGGGCCCAATGAGCAGTTCTTC
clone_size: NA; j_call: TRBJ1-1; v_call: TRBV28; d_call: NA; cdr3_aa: CASEGRELMNTEAFF; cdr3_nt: TGTGCCAGCGAGGGACGGGAATTGATGAACACTGAAGCTTTCTTT
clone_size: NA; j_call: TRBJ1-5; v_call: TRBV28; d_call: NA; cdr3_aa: CASSFWGQSNQPQHF; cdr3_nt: TGTGCCAGCAGTTTCTGGGGTCAGAGCAATCAGCCCCAGCATTTT
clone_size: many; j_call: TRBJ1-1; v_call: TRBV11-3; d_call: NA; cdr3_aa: CASSLEPGTEAFF; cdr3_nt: TGTGCCAGCAGCTTAGAGCCGGGCACTGAAGCTTTCTTT
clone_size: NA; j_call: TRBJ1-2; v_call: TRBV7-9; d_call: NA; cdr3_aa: CASSFGNRVGYTF; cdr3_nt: TGTGCCAGCAGCTTCGGAAACAGGGTTGGCTACACCTTC
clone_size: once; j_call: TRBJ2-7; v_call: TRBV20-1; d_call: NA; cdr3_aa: CSASPGGEYEQYF; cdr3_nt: TGCAGTGCTAGTCCAGGGGGGGAGTACGAGCAGTACTTC
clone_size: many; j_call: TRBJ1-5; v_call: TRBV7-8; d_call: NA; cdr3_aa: CASSLRGLSNQPQHF; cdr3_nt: TGTGCCAGCAGCTTGAGAGGACTTAGCAATCAGCCCCAGCATTTT
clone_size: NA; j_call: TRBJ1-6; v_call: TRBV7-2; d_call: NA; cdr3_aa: CASVGGANSPLHF; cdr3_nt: TGTGCCAGCGTGGGGGGAGCCAATTCACCCCTCCACTTT
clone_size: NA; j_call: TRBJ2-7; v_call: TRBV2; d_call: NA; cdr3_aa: CASSYLVSYEQYF; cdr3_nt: TGTGCCAGCAGTTACCTGGTCAGCTACGAGCAGTACTTC
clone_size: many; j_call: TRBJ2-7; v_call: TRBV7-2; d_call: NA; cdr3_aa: CASSLVGGYTYEQYF; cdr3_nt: TGTGCCAGCAGCTTAGTCGGCGGTTATACCTACGAGCAGTACTTC
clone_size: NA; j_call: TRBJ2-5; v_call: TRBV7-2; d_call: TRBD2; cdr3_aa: CASSLGLLATGGETQYF; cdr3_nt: TGTGCCAGCAGCTTAGGGCTACTAGCGACGGGGGGAGAGACCCAGTACTTC
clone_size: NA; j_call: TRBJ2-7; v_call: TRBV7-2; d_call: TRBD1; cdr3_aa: CASSSRQGLLEQYF; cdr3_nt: TGTGCCAGCAGCTCGAGACAGGGGCTGCTCGAGCAGTACTTC
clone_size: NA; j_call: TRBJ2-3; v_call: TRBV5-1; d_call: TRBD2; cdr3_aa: CASSLARSGLVSTDTQYF; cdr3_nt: TGCGCCAGCAGCTTGGCCCGGTCGGGACTAGTCAGCACAGATACGCAGTATTTT
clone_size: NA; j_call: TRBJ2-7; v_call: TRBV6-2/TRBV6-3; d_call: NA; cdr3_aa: CASSPEGNPSYEQYF; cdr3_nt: TGTGCCAGCAGTCCAGAGGGCAACCCCTCCTACGAGCAGTACTTC
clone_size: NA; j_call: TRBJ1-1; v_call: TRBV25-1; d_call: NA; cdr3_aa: CASSEGSGTINTEAFF; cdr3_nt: TGTGCCAGCAGTGAAGGATCTGGGACAATAAACACTGAAGCTTTCTTT
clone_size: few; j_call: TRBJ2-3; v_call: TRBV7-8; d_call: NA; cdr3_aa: CASSPRDRGLNTDTQYF; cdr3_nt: TGTGCCAGCAGCCCCCGGGACCGGGGTTTGAACACAGATACGCAGTATTTT
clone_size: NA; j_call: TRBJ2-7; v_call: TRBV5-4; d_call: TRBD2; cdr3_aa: CASSLWASGRVYEQYF; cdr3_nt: TGTGCCAGCAGCTTGTGGGCTAGCGGGAGGGTCTACGAGCAGTACTTC
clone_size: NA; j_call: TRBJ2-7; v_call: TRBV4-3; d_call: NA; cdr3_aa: CASSPGARGASYEQYF; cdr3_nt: TGCGCCAGCAGCCCCGGAGCGAGAGGGGCCTCCTACGAGCAGTACTTC
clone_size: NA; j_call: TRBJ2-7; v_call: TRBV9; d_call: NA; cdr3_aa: CASSVGQNPYEQYF; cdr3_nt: TGTGCCAGCAGCGTAGGGCAGAACCCCTACGAGCAGTACTTC
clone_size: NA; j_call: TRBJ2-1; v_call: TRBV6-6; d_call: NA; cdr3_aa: CASSRWGHEQFF; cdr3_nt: TGTGCCAGCAGTCGGTGGGGCCATGAGCAGTTCTTC
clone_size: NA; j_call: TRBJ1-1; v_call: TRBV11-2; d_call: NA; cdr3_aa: CASSSVEGKNTEAFF; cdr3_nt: TGTGCCAGCAGCTCAGTGGAGGGGAAGAACACTGAAGCTTTCTTT
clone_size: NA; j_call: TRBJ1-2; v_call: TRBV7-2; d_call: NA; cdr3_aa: CASSPRDSFYGYTF; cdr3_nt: TGTGCCAGCAGCCCTAGGGACTCATTCTATGGCTACACCTTC
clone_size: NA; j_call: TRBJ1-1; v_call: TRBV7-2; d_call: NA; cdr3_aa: CASSFGLGFDTEAFF; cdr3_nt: TGTGCCAGCAGCTTTGGTCTGGGGTTCGACACTGAAGCTTTCTTT
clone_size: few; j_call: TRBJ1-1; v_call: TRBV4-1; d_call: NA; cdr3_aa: CASSQERRQMNTEAFF; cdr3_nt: TGCGCCAGCAGCCAAGAAAGGAGACAGATGAACACTGAAGCTTTCTTT
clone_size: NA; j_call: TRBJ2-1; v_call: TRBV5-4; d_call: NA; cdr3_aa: CASSYPTSSYNEQFF; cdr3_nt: TGTGCCAGCAGCTACCCGACTAGCTCCTACAATGAGCAGTTCTTC
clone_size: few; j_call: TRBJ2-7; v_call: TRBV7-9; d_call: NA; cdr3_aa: CASSLGAGREQYF; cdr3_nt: TGTGCCAGCAGCTTGGGGGCGGGGCGCGAGCAGTACTTC
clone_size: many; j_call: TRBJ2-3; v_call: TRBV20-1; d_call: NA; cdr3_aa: CSASLLAYSTDTQYF; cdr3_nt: TGCAGTGCTAGCCTCCTAGCGTATAGCACAGATACGCAGTATTTT
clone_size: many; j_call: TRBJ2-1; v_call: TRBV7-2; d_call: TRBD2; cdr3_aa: CASSLTSIQFF; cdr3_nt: TGTGCCAGCAGCTTGACTAGCATACAGTTCTTC
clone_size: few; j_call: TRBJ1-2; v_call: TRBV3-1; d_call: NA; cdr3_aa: CASSLAGYYGYTF; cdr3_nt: TGTGCCAGCAGCCTCGCAGGATACTATGGCTACACCTTC
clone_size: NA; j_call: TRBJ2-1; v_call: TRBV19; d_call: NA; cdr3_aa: CASSIKDSSYNEQFF; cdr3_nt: TGTGCCAGTAGTATCAAGGATAGCTCCTACAATGAGCAGTTCTTC